The next 20 T cell receptor beta chains were all read from a single sample in a study of cytomegalovirus exposure and HLA in healthy donors. Use of 60 Vbeta and 13 Jbeta primers characterized the PCR. Data came from immunoSEQ multiplex PCR; TCRdb stores just in-frame clones and leaves some out. The table lists 120,000 to 150,000 clones, over 80% of them singletons, with about 3.7% in the top ten. Sequenced: PBMCs. These receptors came from a male donor in good health and CMV-seronegative.

The rearrangement links TRBV5-1 to TRBJ2-1, with 11 bases identical to TRBD2. The germline CDR1 and CDR2 sequences are SGHRS and YFSETQ. Trimming at V came to 3 bases and at J to 5 bases, leaving 10 bases not matched to a gene. This CDR3 spans 17 amino acids. Written as DNA, the CDR3 is TGCGCCAGCAGCTGGACGACCGGGACTAGCGGCAACAATGAGCAGTTCTTC. It codes for CASSWTTGTSGNNEQFF.

V usage is TRBV5-6 and J usage is TRBJ2-5, with 10 positions matching TRBD2. The J call may be wrong; the DNA end is better matched by TRBJ2-7. The CDR3 sequence is 15 residues long. The germline V gene encodes CDR1 SGHDT and CDR2 YYEEEE. The CDR3 bases are TGTGCCAGCAGCCATCCAGCGGGAGGGGGCTACGAGCAGTACTTC. This encodes CASSHPAGGGYEQYF.

The chain is built from TRBV5-4 and TRBJ1-1; D may be TRBD1 (5 bases). V gave up 6 bases and J gave up 0 bases, with 12 bases separating them. Germline V gives CDR1 SGHNT, CDR2 YYREEE (reference sequence). The CDR3 has 14 amino acids. In nucleotides, the CDR3 is TGTGCCAGCACTCGTTGGGGCATGAACACTGAAGCTTTCTTT. Its translation: CASTRWGMNTEAFF.

This clone was seen only once. The chain uses TRBV5-4 and TRBJ1-4; D is undetermined. V lost 0 bases and J 0 bases, leaving 12 bases between the germline ends. Germline V gives CDR1 SGHNT, CDR2 YYREEE (reference sequence). The CDR3 totals 17 residues. The CDR3 DNA is TGTGCCAGCAGCTTGGGCGGTCGAGGTGCAACTAATGAAAAACTGTTTTTT. Its translation: CASSLGGRGATNEKLFF.

This CDR3 reads CASSSRGIEDTQYF. The CDR3 bases are TGTGCCAGTAGTTCCCGGGGGATTGAGGATACGCAGTATTTT. This rearrangement joins TRBV19 to TRBJ2-3; D is possibly TRBD2 (6 bases). Germline V gene sequence: CDR1 LNHDA, CDR2 SQIVND (reference sequence). This CDR3 is 14 amino acids long. Trimming took off 5 bases at V and 6 bases at J, with 15 bases between the two ends.

The chain couples TRBV5-6 to TRBJ1-1; D unresolved. V lost 2 bases, J lost 0 bases, and 5 bases lay in between. This CDR3 has 13 residues. Germline V gene sequence: CDR1 SGHDT, CDR2 YYEEEE. Here the CDR3 DNA reads TGTGCCAGCAGCTTTACAATGAACACTGAAGCTTTCTTT. Translation gives CASSFTMNTEAFF.

V and J are TRBV9 and TRBJ2-3; tentatively, D is TRBD2 (5 bases). Trimming cost V 4 bases and J 1 base, with 10 bases left between them. The CDR3 sequence is 14 residues long. Germline V lookup: CDR1 SGDLS, CDR2 YYNGEE. CDR3 DNA sequence: TGTGCCAGCAGCTCGGACTCTCGCACAGATACGCAGTATTTT. Protein product: CASSSDSRTDTQYF.

This sequence joins TRBV6-5 and TRBJ2-1, with D possibly matching TRBD2 (5 bases). Germline CDR1 is MNHEY and CDR2 is SVGAGI. V dropped 6 bases and J dropped 8 bases, with 17 bases sitting between them. This CDR3 has 14 residues. The CDR3 loop is CASSYLAGHDEQFF. The CDR3 nucleotides are TGTGCCAGCAGCTACCTAGCTGGCCATGATGAGCAGTTCTTC.

V gene TRBV15 combines with J gene TRBJ2-3; TRBD1 matches 9 bases. The CDR3 consists of 17 residues. CDR1 is LNHNV, CDR2 YYDKDF, per germline (reference sequence). The junction had 13 bases not matched to a gene; V was cut back by 5 bases and J by 4 bases. The CDR3 DNA follows: TGTGCCACCAGCCCCTTCGCCGGGACAGGGTTTCCAGATACGCAGTATTTT. Protein product: CATSPFAGTGFPDTQYF.

The V gene is TRBV7-6, the J gene TRBJ2-7; the D is unclear. The CDR3 length is 13 residues. CDR1 and CDR2 (germline): SGHVS, FNYEAQ. V was pared by 5 bases and J by 6 bases, with 14 bases between. The CDR3 nucleotides read TGTGCCAGCAGCCGACTGGAGAGCTCCGAGCAGTACTTC. It is translated as CASSRLESSEQYF.

The chain employs TRBV19 and TRBJ1-5; D gene ambiguous. Germline values: CDR1 LNHDA, CDR2 SQIVND (reference sequence). The CDR3 loop spans 15 amino acids. V dropped 1 base and J dropped 6 bases, with 13 bases sitting between them. The CDR3 here is CASSIGFQALQPQHF. The CDR3 coding sequence is TGTGCCAGTAGTATAGGGTTCCAGGCTCTTCAGCCCCAGCATTTT.

The chain recombines TRBV14 with TRBJ1-1, with D tentatively TRBD1 (5 bases). The ends were cut back, 0 bases at V and 4 bases at J, with 12 bases in the middle. This CDR3 contains 15 residues. Per germline, CDR1 SGHDN and CDR2 FVKESK. CDR3 amino acids: CASSQDQGRSTEAFF. The CDR3 region has the DNA TGTGCCAGCAGCCAAGATCAGGGTCGGAGCACTGAAGCTTTCTTT.

The chain uses TRBV11-2 and TRBJ2-1; D might be TRBD2 (5 bases). V was shortened by 0 bases and J by 9 bases, with 18 bases between the two germline ends. The CDR3 has 16 amino acids. Germline V gives CDR1 SGHAT, CDR2 FQNNGV. Written as DNA, the CDR3 is TGTGCCAGCAGCTTAGATCCTCTAGCCCGAGGATTTGAGCAGTTCTTC. It encodes CASSLDPLARGFEQFF.

V and J are TRBV27 and TRBJ2-1; 7 bases fit TRBD1. J gave up 4 bases and V 5 bases, and 2 bases lay outside the gene matches. The CDR3 is 13 amino acids. Germline CDR1 and CDR2: MNHEY and SMNVEV (reference sequence). The CDR3 coding sequence is TGTGCCAGCAGTCCGGGACAGTACAATGAGCAGTTCTTC. Its translation: CASSPGQYNEQFF.

V and J are TRBV13 and TRBJ2-5; TRBD1 might be the D (6 bases). Germline CDR1 reads PRHDT; CDR2 reads FYEKMQ (reference sequence). Deletions cut 0 bases from V and 2 bases from J, with 16 bases between. This CDR3 has 17 residues. The DNA for the CDR3 is TGTGCCAGCAGCTTAGGTTACTGGGGGCTAAAACAAGAGACCCAGTACTTC. It specifies CASSLGYWGLKQETQYF.

The table lists this clone with a few counts. This chain connects TRBV18 to TRBJ2-4, with D unresolved. The CDR3 sequence is 16 residues long. Trimming cost V 3 bases and J 2 bases, with 14 bases left between them. CDR1 is KGHSH and CDR2 is LQKENI in the germline V gene. DNA for the CDR3: TGTGCCAGCTCACCCAAATATGAGATTTCCAAAAACATTCAGTACTTC. Translated: CASSPKYEISKNIQYF.

The rearrangement joins TRBV9 to TRBJ1-2, with D uncertain. The CDR3 length is 15 residues. Germline values: CDR1 SGDLS, CDR2 YYNGEE. V was clipped by 0 bases and J by 2 bases, with 11 bases between them. The CDR3 here is CASSVVSWQNYGYTF. The CDR3 coding sequence is TGTGCCAGCAGCGTAGTAAGTTGGCAGAACTATGGCTACACCTTC.

The gene calls are TRBV6-5 and TRBJ1-5, with D uncertain. Germline CDR1 MNHEY, CDR2 SVGAGI. Trimming took 6 bases from V and 3 from J, leaving 15 bases between them. The CDR3 is 15 residues long. CDR3 coding DNA: TGTGCCAGCAGCCAGACCGCCAGGTCCAATCAGCCCCAGCATTTT. It yields the protein CASSQTARSNQPQHF.

V is TRBV2 and J is TRBJ2-1, with TRBD2 matching over 7 bases. CDR3 length: 13 residues. With V trimmed by 5 bases and J by 6 bases, 4 bases remained unmatched. CDR1 SNHLY and CDR2 FYNNEI come from the germline V gene. This CDR3 reads CASSMTSSNEQFF. The CDR3 nucleotides are TGTGCCAGCAGTATGACTAGCTCCAATGAGCAGTTCTTC.

The chain links TRBV4-2 to TRBJ1-5; 7 bases are shared with TRBD1. V lost 0 bases, J lost 1 base, and 3 bases stayed unmatched. The CDR3 runs 16 residues. Germline-derived CDR1 and CDR2 are LGHNA and YNFKEQ. In nucleotides, the CDR3 is TGTGCCAGCAGCCAAGATGGGGGACAGAGCAATCAGCCCCAGCATTTT. It is translated as CASSQDGGQSNQPQHF.